This T cell receptor beta chain came from a study of T cell repertoires in cytomegalovirus infection. About the research overall: Epitope selection comprised recently identified HLA-C-restricted CMV epitopes and well-studied HLA-B-restricted CMV epitopes. Public signatures in TCR beta pointed to CMV infection and matching HLA type.

One entry per CDR3 protein results from TCRdb running MiXCR on the reads. Among a few hundred thousand distinct CDR3 sequences listed, approximately 46% were seen once. Losses at the gene ends were 0 bases for V and 3 bases for J; bases not matched to a gene: 7. CDR1 and CDR2 from the germline V gene are LGHNA and YSLEER. This CDR3 is built from 17 residues. As concerns this clonotype: The antigen remains unidentified.

Study-wide findings and caveats: Individuals carrying CMV plus the relevant HLA were identified by cumulative frequency of public TCR beta families. CMV-specific TCR beta clonotypes restricted by HLA-C were the ones dominating the ex vivo response.

Sequenced material: cultured PBMCs, taken from culture after CMV antigen stimulation. The TCR originated in a human donor in good health (CMV status not recorded). Some clones in this sample may be carry-over from other donors' samples. This rearrangement joins TRBV4-3 to TRBJ2-7; 11 bases are a match to TRBD2. The CDR3 here is CASSQEVASGRIYEQYF. The CDR3 DNA reads TGCGCCAGCAGCCAAGAGGTCGCTAGCGGGAGGATCTACGAGCAGTACTTC.